This T cell receptor beta chain derives from a study of ipilimumab plus nivolumab after autologous stem cell transplantation. TCRdb's copy holds only in-frame clones and misses some; the assay was immunoSEQ multiplex PCR. The table has about 84,000 clones, 75% to 85% seen once; the top ten hold roughly 2%. Trimming pared 0 bases from V and 7 bases from J, leaving 10 bases between. The CDR3 sequence is 13 residues long. The germline gives CDR1 LGHNA, CDR2 YSLEER. Checkpoint therapy with ipilimumab 1 mg/kg began 14 to 28 days after transplant. This material consisted of PBMCs, taken in a trial of ipilimumab plus nivolumab as post-transplant consolidation. The chain uses TRBV4-3 and TRBJ2-7; D gene uncertain. This TCR was sampled from a male donor with diffuse large B-cell lymphoma. In DNA form, the CDR3 reads TGCGCCAGCAGCCAAGACAGTTTTGGGGAGCAGTACTTC. Translation: CASSQDSFGEQYF.